This T cell receptor beta chain was recovered during a study of T cell repertoires in cytomegalovirus infection. TCRdb analysed the reads with MiXCR anew, one entry per CDR3 protein. This sample has some 270,000 distinct CDR3 sequences, with about 20% found just once. The length of the CDR3 is 12 residues. The germline V and J ends were trimmed by 0 bases and 9 bases, with 7 bases remaining between them. The germline V gene has CDR1 SGHRS and CDR2 YFSETQ. In regard to this clonotype: Its matching antigen is unknown.

The chain uses TRBV5-1 and TRBJ2-1; D ambiguous. The specimen was cultured PBMCs, collected from culture after CMV antigen stimulation. This TCR came from a human donor in good health (CMV status not recorded). Some clones in this sample may be carry-over from other donors' samples. The CDR3 DNA reads TGCGCCAGCAGCTTGGCAGCGTCTGAGCAGTTCTTC. Its protein is CASSLAASEQFF.